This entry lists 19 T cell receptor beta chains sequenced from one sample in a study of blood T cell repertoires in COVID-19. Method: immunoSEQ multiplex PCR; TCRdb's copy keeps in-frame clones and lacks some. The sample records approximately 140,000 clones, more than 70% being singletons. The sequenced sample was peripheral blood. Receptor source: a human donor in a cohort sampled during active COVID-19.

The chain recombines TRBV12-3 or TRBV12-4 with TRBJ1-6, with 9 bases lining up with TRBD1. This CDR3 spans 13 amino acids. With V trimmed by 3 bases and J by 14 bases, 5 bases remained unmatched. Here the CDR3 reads CASSFGTGQSLHF. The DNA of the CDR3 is TGTGCCAGCAGTTTTGGGACAGGGCAATCCCTCCACTTT.

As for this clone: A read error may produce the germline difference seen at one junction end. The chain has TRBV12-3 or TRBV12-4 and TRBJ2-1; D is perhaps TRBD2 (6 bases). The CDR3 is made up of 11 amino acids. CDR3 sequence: CASSSPGLGVF. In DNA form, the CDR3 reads TGTGCCAGCAGTTCACCGGGACTGGGTGTCTTC.

The CDR3 bases are TGTGCCAGCTCATCCATACCGGATGAGCAGTTCTTC. Translation: CASSSIPDEQFF. The genes are TRBV18 and TRBJ2-1; D gene ambiguous. The germline gives CDR1 KGHSH, CDR2 LQKENI. This CDR3 comprises 12 residues. Deletions cut 5 bases from V and 8 bases from J, with 10 bases between. Looking up the rest from reference TRBV18 and TRBJ2-1 gives the full variable domain: NAGVMQNPRHLVRRRGQEARLRCSPMKGHSHVYWYRQLPEEGLKFMVYLQKENIIDESGMPKERFSAEFPKEGPSILRIQQVVRGDSAAYFCASSSIPDEQFFGPGTRLTVL.

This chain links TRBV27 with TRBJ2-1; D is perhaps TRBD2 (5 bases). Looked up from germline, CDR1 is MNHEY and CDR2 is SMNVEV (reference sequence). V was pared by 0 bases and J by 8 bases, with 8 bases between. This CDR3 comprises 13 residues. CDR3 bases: TGTGCCAGCAGTTTATCGGGAGTCCATGAGCAGTTCTTC. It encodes CASSLSGVHEQFF.

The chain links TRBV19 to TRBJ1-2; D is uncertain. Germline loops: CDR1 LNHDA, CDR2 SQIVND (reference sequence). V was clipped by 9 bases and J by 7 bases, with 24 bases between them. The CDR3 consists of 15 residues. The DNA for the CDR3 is TGTGCCAGCAAAGAACGGCCTGGGCGAAAAGGTGGCTACACCTTC. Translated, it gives CASKERPGRKGGYTF.

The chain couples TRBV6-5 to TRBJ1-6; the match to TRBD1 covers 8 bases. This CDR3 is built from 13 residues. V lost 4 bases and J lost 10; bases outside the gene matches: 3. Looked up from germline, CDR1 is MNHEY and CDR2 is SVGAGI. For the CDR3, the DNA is TGTGCCAGCAGTTCGGACAGGGCCTCACCCCTCCACTTT. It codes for CASSSDRASPLHF.

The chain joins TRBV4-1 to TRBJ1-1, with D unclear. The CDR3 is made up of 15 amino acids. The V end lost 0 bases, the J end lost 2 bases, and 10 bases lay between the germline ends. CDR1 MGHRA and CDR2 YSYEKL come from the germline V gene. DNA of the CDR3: TGCGCCAGCAGCCAAGATCGGAGAACAAACACTGAAGCTTTCTTT. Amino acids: CASSQDRRTNTEAFF.

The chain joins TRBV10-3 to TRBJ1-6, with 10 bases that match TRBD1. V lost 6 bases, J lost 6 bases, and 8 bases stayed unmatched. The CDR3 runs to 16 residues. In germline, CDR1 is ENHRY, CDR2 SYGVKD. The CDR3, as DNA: TGTGCCATCAGCAAACAAGGGGACAGGGGTAATTCACCCCTCCACTTT. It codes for CAISKQGDRGNSPLHF.

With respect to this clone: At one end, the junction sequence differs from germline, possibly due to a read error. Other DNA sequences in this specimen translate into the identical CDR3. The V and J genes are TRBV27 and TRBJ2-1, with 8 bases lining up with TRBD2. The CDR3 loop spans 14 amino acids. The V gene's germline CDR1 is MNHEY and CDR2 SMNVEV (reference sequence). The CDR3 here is CAPRRGGEYNEQFF. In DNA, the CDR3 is TGCGCCCCCCGACGGGGGGGGGAGTACAATGAGCAGTTCTTC.

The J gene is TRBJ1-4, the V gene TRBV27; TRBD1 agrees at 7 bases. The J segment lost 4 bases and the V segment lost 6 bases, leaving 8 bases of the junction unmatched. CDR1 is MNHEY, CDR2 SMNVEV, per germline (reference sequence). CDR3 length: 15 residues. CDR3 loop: CASSPWTGVNEKLFF. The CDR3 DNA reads TGTGCCAGCAGCCCCTGGACAGGAGTTAATGAAAAACTGTTTTTT. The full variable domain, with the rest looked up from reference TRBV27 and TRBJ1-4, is EAQVTQNPRYLITVTGKKLTVTCSQNMNHEYMSWYRQDPGLGLRQIYYSMNVEVTDKGDVPEGYKVSRKEKRNFPLILESPSPNQTSLYFCASSPWTGVNEKLFFGSGTQLSVL.

CDR3 region: CASRNSGGAEDTQYF. The CDR3 DNA reads as TGTGCCAGCAGAAATAGCGGGGGGGCAGAGGATACGCAGTATTTT. The chain has TRBV7-9 and TRBJ2-3; TRBD2 matches at 11 bases. Germline CDR1 is SEHNR and CDR2 is FQNEAQ (reference sequence). V lost 6 bases, J lost 6 bases, and 8 bases stayed unmatched. CDR3 size: 15 residues.

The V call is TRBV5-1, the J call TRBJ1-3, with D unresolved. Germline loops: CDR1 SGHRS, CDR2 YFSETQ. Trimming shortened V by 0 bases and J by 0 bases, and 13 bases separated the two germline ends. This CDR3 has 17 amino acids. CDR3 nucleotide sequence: TGCGCCAGCAGCTTGGGACACGGAGGGATCTCTGGAAACACCATATATTTT. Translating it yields CASSLGHGGISGNTIYF.

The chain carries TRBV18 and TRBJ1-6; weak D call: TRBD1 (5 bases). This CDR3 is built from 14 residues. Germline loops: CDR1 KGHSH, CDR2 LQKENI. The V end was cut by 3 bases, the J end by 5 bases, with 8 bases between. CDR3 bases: TGTGCCAGCTCACCCGGGGGGAATAATTCACCCCTCCACTTT. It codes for CASSPGGNNSPLHF.

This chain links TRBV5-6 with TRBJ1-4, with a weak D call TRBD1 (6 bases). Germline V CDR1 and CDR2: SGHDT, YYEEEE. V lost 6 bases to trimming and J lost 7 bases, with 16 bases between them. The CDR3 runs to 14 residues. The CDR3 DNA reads TGTGCCAGCACCTACGGACAGCCAACTGAAAAACTGTTTTTT. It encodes CASTYGQPTEKLFF.

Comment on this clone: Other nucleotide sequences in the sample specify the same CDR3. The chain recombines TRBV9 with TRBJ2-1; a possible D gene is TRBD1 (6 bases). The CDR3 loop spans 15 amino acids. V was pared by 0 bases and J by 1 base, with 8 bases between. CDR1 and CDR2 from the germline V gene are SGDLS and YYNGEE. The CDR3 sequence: CASSVAGVSYNEQFF. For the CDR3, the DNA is TGTGCCAGCAGCGTAGCAGGGGTATCCTACAATGAGCAGTTCTTC.

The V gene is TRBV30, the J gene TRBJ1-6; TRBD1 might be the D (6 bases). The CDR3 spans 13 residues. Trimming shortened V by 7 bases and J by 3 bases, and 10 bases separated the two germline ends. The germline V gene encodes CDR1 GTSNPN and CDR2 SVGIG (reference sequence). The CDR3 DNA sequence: TGTGCCTCTAGGGGACACTATAATTCACCCCTCCACTTT. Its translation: CASRGHYNSPLHF.

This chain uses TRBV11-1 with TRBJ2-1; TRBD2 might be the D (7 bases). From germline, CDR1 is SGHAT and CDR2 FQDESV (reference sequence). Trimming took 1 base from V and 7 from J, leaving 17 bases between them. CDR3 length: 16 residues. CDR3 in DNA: TGTGCCAGCAGCTTAGGTTCGGGGGGCCAGAAGAATGAGCAGTTCTTC. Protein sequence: CASSLGSGGQKNEQFF.

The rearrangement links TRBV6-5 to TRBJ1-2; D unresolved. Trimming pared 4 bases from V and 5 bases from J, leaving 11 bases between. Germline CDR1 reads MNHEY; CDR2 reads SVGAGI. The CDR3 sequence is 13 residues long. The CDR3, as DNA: TGTGCCAGCAGTTCAGTCCTGTTTTATGGCTACACCTTC. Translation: CASSSVLFYGYTF.

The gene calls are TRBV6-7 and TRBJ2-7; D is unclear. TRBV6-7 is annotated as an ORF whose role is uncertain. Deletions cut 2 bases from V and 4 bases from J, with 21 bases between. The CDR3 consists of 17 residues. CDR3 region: CASSYDSLIEFWYEQYF. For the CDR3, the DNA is TGTGCCAGCAGTTACGATTCTCTTATAGAGTTTTGGTACGAGCAGTACTTC.